This T cell receptor beta chain came from a study of shared clonotypes between healthy human individuals. Overall study results and limits: What limited the represented genetic and exposure-history diversity was the small number of donors. Naive CD4 clonotypes overlapped across a handful of donors at approximately 5%.

Worth noting for this clone: Its antigen is currently unknown.

V gave up 7 bases and J gave up 5 bases, with 12 bases separating them. This CDR3 comprises 12 residues. Germline loops: CDR1 LNHDA, CDR2 SQIVND (reference sequence). The naive CD8 subset, CD45RO-negative cells positively selected for CCR7, excluded terminally differentiated effector memory CD45RA+ cells. The study drew all its donors from Caucasian adults living in Nashville, Tennessee. The assay was immunoSEQ multiplex PCR, and TCRdb's table has in-frame clones only and misses some. The table lists around 620,000 clones, approximately 95% of them singletons. V is TRBV19 and J is TRBJ2-7; no clear D gene. The TCR comes from a woman in her 30s in good health. Sequencing was carried out using naive CD8+ T cells sorted from blood. The CDR3 DNA follows: TGTGCCAGTAAGGCCGATGGACACGAGCAGTACTTC. Amino acids: CASKADGHEQYF.